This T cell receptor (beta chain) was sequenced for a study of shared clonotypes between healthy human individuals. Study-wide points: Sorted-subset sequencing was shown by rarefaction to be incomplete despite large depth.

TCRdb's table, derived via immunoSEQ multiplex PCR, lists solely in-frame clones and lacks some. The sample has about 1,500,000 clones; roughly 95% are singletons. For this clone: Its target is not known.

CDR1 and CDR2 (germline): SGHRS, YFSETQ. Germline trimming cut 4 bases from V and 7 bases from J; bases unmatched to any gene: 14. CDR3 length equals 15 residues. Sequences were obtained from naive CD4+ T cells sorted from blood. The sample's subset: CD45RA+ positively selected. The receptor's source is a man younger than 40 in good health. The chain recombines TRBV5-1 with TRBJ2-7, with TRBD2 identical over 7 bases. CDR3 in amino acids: CASSTSTGGREEQYF. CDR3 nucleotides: TGCGCCAGCAGCACTTCGACGGGAGGCCGGGAGGAGCAGTACTTC.